These T cell receptor beta chains were read from a single sample in a study of graft-versus-host responses after intestinal transplantation. Profiled with immunoSEQ multiplex PCR; TCRdb holds only in-frame clones, not every one. Of 35,000 to 50,000 clones in the sample, about 94% are singletons; the top ten hold roughly 1.5%. The sequencing here drew on PBMCs, taken around 48 weeks after intestinal transplant. The receptor set was obtained from a human patient who received an intestinal transplant, so some T cells may come from the graft donor. The CDR3 runs from the conserved cysteine through the conserved F or W.

v_call cdr3_aa
TRBV5-1 CASSWGQYPPVGYTF
TRBV4-2 CASSQDSDRGGQPQHF
TRBV9 CASSLGLAGVTDTQYF
TRBV2 CASKIRDRGYEQYF
TRBV27 CASSLFPEGGAAYNEQFF
TRBV7-9 CASSLDSSQDTQYF
TRBV30 CAWSVRQLSTDTQYF
TRBV10-3 CAIRGGGRRGEQYF
TRBV5-6 CASSLVQHDEFF
TRBV7-9 CASSQGLAGYNEQFF
TRBV29-1 CSVVDRTANYGYTF
TRBV4-2 CASSRALDSPYEQYF
TRBV6-5 CASSYRRGSIGYTF
TRBV25-1 CASRLQGGFADTQYF
TRBV11-3 CASSIYTGVDDGYTF
TRBV2 CASSEQTEETQYF
TRBV4-2 CASSPATSGGAGELFF
TRBV9 CASRKRDGGTYNEQFF
TRBV29-1 CSVLQGNYGYTF